This TCR beta chain is from a study of post-analysis software for immune sequencing data. Turning to the study itself: Secondary progressive, relapsing-remitting and progressive-relapsing multiple sclerosis were among the included disease courses. Study-level points and caveats: With F measure, samples from one preparation batch clustered together strongly. Multiple sclerosis patients had significantly lower normalized Chao1 diversity than controls.

Tagging with unique molecular identifiers was a feature of the TCR beta cDNA libraries. Yield was approximately 500,000 cDNA molecules from around 1 to 10 million T cells. Via MiXCR, TCRdb re-called the PCR reads, giving one row per CDR3 protein. The table lists approximately 630,000 distinct CDR3 sequences, roughly three fifths of them singletons. Regarding this clonotype: Its antigen remains unidentified.

The clonotype was recovered from a girl aged 2-9 years with multiple sclerosis. What was sequenced was blood.

CDR3 coding DNA: TGTGCCAGCAGTCGACAGGCGACCTCTGGAAAACTGTTTTTT. This sequence encodes CASSRQATSGKLFF. V gene TRBV2 combines with J gene TRBJ1-4, with D possibly TRBD1 on 6 matching bases. Trimming shortened V by 5 bases and J by 10 bases, and 17 bases separated the two germline ends. The CDR3 loop spans 14 amino acids. The germline gives CDR1 SNHLY, CDR2 FYNNEI.